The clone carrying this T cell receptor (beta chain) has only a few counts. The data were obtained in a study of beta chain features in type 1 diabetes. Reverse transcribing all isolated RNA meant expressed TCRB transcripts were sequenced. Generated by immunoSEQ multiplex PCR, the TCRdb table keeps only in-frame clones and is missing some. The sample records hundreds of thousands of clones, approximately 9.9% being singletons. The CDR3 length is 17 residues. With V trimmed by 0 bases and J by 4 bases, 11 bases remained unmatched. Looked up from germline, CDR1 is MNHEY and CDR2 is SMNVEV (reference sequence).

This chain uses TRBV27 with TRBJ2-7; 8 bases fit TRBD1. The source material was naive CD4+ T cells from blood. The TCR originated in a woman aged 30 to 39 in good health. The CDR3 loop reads CASSLSKRTGPSYEQYF. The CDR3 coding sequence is TGTGCCAGCAGTTTATCGAAACGGACAGGGCCGAGTTACGAGCAGTACTTC.